The 8 T cell receptor beta chains in this list originate from one sample, sequenced in a study of blood T cell repertoires in COVID-19. Sequencing was performed with immunoSEQ multiplex PCR; in TCRdb, only in-frame clones are kept and a portion is missing. The sample includes about 50,000 clones, about 90% of them seen just once. Sequenced material: peripheral blood. These receptor sequences come from a middle-aged man with active COVID-19.

The gene calls are TRBV30 and TRBJ2-7; 9 bases align to TRBD1. CDR1 and CDR2 (germline): GTSNPN, SVGIG (reference sequence). The V gene end was trimmed by 0 bases and the J gene end by 5 bases; junction bases not matched to a gene: 8. The length of the CDR3 is 15 residues. Here the CDR3 DNA reads TGTGCCTGGAGTGTAAGTGGGGGACAGGGCCACGAGCAGTACTTC. Its translation is CAWSVSGGQGHEQYF. The full variable domain, rest sourced from reference TRBV30 and TRBJ2-7, is SQTIHQWPATLVQPVGSPLSLECTVEGTSNPNLYWYRQAAGRGLQLLFYSVGIGQISSEVPQNLSASRPQDRQFILSSKKLLLSDSGFYLCAWSVSGGQGHEQYFGPGTRLTVT.

This chain links TRBV19 with TRBJ2-5; 7 bases line up with TRBD1. The CDR3 covers 13 residues. Germline loops: CDR1 LNHDA, CDR2 SQIVND (reference sequence). J gave up 4 bases and V 6 bases, and 5 bases lay outside the gene matches. The CDR3 is CASRYRGAETQYF. The CDR3, as DNA: TGTGCCAGTAGGTACAGGGGCGCAGAGACCCAGTACTTC.

The chain recombines TRBV5-1 with TRBJ2-5; D ambiguous. The V end lost 0 bases, the J end lost 1 base, and 7 bases lay between the germline ends. There are 14 residues in the CDR3. Germline values: CDR1 SGHRS, CDR2 YFSETQ. Here the CDR3 reads CASSLAISQETQYF. The CDR3 nucleotides are TGCGCCAGCAGCTTGGCAATTAGCCAAGAGACCCAGTACTTC.

The genes are TRBV4-1 and TRBJ2-2, with D unclear. The CDR3 runs to 14 residues. V lost 5 bases, J lost 6 bases, and 13 bases lay in between. Germline V CDR1 and CDR2: MGHRA, YSYEKL. The CDR3 nucleotides read TGCGCCAGCAGCGCCCCTAGAGGTCCCGGGGAGCTGTTTTTT. It translates to CASSAPRGPGELFF.

V and J are TRBV28 and TRBJ1-1, with 8 positions matching TRBD1. The trim removed 7 bases at V and 8 bases at J, leaving 18 bases unmatched. The length of the CDR3 is 16 residues. Germline V gene lookup returns CDR1 MDHEN and CDR2 SYDVKM. The CDR3 coding sequence is TGTGCCAGCACCTCGCGACAGGGGCCTGCCAAGGTAGAAGCTTTCTTT. Protein sequence: CASTSRQGPAKVEAFF. Full variable domain (missing parts from reference TRBV28 and TRBJ1-1): DVKVTQSSRYLVKRTGEKVFLECVQDMDHENMFWYRQDPGLGLRLIYFSYDVKMKEKGDIPEGYSVSREKKERFSLILESASTNQTSMYLCASTSRQGPAKVEAFFGQGTRLTVV.

V is TRBV10-3 and J is TRBJ2-1; 10 bases align to TRBD2. The CDR3 consists of 15 residues. The J segment lost 8 bases and the V segment lost 4 bases, leaving 8 bases of the junction unmatched. Germline-derived CDR1 and CDR2 are ENHRY and SYGVKD. CDR3 coding DNA: TGTGCCATCAGTGCGTCTAGCGGGAGCCTCGATGAGCAGTTCTTC. Its protein is CAISASSGSLDEQFF.

The chain couples TRBV9 to TRBJ2-1; tentative D call: TRBD1 (5 bases). The V and J ends lost 4 bases and 9 bases respectively, with 8 bases between them. The CDR3 spans 11 residues. CDR1 and CDR2 (germline): SGDLS, YYNGEE. In DNA, the CDR3 is TGTGCCAGCAGCCGGCAGGGTGAGCAGTTCTTC. It codes for CASSRQGEQFF.

This chain connects TRBV24-1 to TRBJ2-1, with 7 bases aligning to TRBD2. The junction had 6 bases not matched to a gene; V was cut back by 2 bases and J by 6 bases. Germline lookup yields CDR1 KGHDR and CDR2 SFDVKD. CDR3 size: 15 residues. CDR3 sequence: CATSDSTLAVNEQFF. For the CDR3, the DNA is TGTGCCACCAGTGATTCCACGCTAGCGGTCAATGAGCAGTTCTTC.